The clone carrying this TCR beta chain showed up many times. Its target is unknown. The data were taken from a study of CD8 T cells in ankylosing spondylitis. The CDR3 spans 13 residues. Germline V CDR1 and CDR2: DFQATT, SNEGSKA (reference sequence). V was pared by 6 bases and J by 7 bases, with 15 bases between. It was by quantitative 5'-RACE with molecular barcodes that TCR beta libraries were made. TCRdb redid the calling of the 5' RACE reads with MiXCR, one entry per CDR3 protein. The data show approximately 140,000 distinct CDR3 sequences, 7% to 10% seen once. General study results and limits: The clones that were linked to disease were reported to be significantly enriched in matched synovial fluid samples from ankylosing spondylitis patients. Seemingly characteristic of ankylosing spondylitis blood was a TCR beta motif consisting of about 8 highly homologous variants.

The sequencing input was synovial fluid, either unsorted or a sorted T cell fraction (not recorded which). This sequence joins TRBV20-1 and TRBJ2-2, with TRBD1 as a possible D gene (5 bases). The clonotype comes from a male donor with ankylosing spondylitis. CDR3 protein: CSALSTGDGELFF. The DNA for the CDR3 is TGCAGTGCCCTATCCACAGGCGACGGGGAGCTGTTTTTT.